The rows below give T cell receptor beta chains drawn from one sample of a study of T cells in pancreatic ductal adenocarcinoma. TCRdb's copy holds only in-frame clones and misses some; the assay was immunoSEQ multiplex PCR. The sample lists 10,000 to 15,000 clones, roughly 88% occurring once. The specimen sequenced was PBMCs. The receptor source for this set is a human donor with pancreatic ductal adenocarcinoma. CDR3s include the opening cysteine and the closing phenylalanine or tryptophan. Each record gives: clone size, D gene, V gene, J gene, CDR3 DNA, CDR3 protein. The D gene is left open where the match is weak. Rows give clone size only sometimes, using once, few, many, or a class for an expanded clone.

.	.	TRBV10-2	TRBJ2-2	TGCGCCAGCAAAGAGGGGTTGGGGTCCGGGGAGCTGTTTTTT	CASKEGLGSGELFF
.	.	TRBV7-2	TRBJ2-7	TGTGCCAGCAGCTTCCCGGCGTCCTACGAGCAGTACTTC	CASSFPASYEQYF
.	.	TRBV6-6	TRBJ1-2	TGTGCCAGCAGTTTTAGACCATATGGCTACACCTTC	CASSFRPYGYTF
.	.	TRBV7-8	TRBJ2-7	TGTGCCAGCAGCCCCCGGGAAAACTCCTACGAGCAGTACTTC	CASSPRENSYEQYF
.	.	TRBV5-1	TRBJ2-5	TGCGCCAGCAGGGTGGGTAGCGGCCAAGAGACCCAGTACTTC	CASRVGSGQETQYF
.	TRBD1	TRBV5-8	TRBJ1-2	TGTGCCAGCAGCTTGGCCGGGACAGGGACCTACTATGGCTACACCTTC	CASSLAGTGTYYGYTF
once	TRBD1	TRBV29-1	TRBJ2-4	TGCAGCGTGGACAGGGGAAACATTCAGTACTTC	CSVDRGNIQYF
.	.	TRBV5-1	TRBJ1-5	TGCGCCAGCAGCTTGGACAGCTCTAGCAATCAGCCCCAGCATTTT	CASSLDSSSNQPQHF
.	.	TRBV7-8	TRBJ2-3	TGTGCCAGCAGCTTTCAAGTAACAGATACGCAGTATTTT	CASSFQVTDTQYF
.	.	TRBV4-2	TRBJ1-4	TGTGCCAGCAGCCAAGAAAGTGGGCCTATAGGAACTAATGAAAAACTGTTTTTT	CASSQESGPIGTNEKLFF
.	TRBD2	TRBV4-2	TRBJ2-1	TGTGCCAGCAGCCAAGATATACTAGCGGGAGGGGGTGAGCAGTTCTTC	CASSQDILAGGGEQFF
.	TRBD2	TRBV19	TRBJ2-7	TGTGCCAGTAGTGCTGGTAGCGGGATACGATACGAGCAGTACTTC	CASSAGSGIRYEQYF
.	.	TRBV11-2	TRBJ1-3	TGTGCCAGCAGCCAGGACATCAGAAACACCATATATTTT	CASSQDIRNTIYF
.	TRBD1	TRBV19	TRBJ2-7	TGTGCCAGTAGTGTTCCGGGGACAGGGACGGTGCAGTACTTC	CASSVPGTGTVQYF
.	.	TRBV19	TRBJ1-1	TGTGCCAGTAGTATAGGGTACACTGAAGCTTTCTTT	CASSIGYTEAFF
.	TRBD2	TRBV7-6	TRBJ2-3	TGTGCCAGCAGCGGCGTGACTAGCGGGGGGGCAGCAGATACGCAGTATTTT	CASSGVTSGGAADTQYF
.	TRBD1	TRBV7-3	TRBJ2-3	TGTGCCAGCAGCGATTACAGGGGAGATACGCAGTATTTT	CASSDYRGDTQYF
.	TRBD2	TRBV7-2	TRBJ2-3	TGTGCCAGCAGCTTACGGACTAGCGGGGGGACCACAGATACGCAGTATTTT	CASSLRTSGGTTDTQYF
.	.	TRBV15	TRBJ2-5	TGTGCCACCAGCAGGGCAGCGGAGACCCAGTACTTC	CATSRAAETQYF
.	.	TRBV5-4	TRBJ1-1	TGTGCCAGCAGCATAGACAGGACTGAAGCTTTCTTT	CASSIDRTEAFF
.	.	TRBV11-2	TRBJ1-4	TGTGCCAGCAGCTTAATGGGGGCCCCTAATGAAAAACTGTTTTTT	CASSLMGAPNEKLFF
.	TRBD2	TRBV4-2	TRBJ2-7	TGTGCCAGCAGCCAAGCATCCCTAGCGGGGGACTACGAGCAGTACTTC	CASSQASLAGDYEQYF
once	TRBD1	TRBV4-1	TRBJ2-7	TGCGCCAGCAGCCAAGAGCCAGGGGGCTCCTACGAGCAGTACTTC	CASSQEPGGSYEQYF
.	.	TRBV19	TRBJ1-6	TGTGCCAGTAGTTCCCCCGCGACAGGTAGGGGTTCACCCCTCCACTTT	CASSSPATGRGSPLHF
.	TRBD2	TRBV14	TRBJ2-2	TGTGCCAGCAGCCCCTTCGGGGGAGGGCCTGCCACCGGGGAGCTGTTTTTT	CASSPFGGGPATGELFF
.	.	TRBV7-2	TRBJ2-1	TGTGCCAGCAGCTCCATCAGGGGCAATGAGCAGTTCTTC	CASSSIRGNEQFF
once	.	TRBV7-9	TRBJ1-4	TGTGCCAGCAGCTTAGACGGGGGCCTTAATGAAAAACTGTTTTTT	CASSLDGGLNEKLFF